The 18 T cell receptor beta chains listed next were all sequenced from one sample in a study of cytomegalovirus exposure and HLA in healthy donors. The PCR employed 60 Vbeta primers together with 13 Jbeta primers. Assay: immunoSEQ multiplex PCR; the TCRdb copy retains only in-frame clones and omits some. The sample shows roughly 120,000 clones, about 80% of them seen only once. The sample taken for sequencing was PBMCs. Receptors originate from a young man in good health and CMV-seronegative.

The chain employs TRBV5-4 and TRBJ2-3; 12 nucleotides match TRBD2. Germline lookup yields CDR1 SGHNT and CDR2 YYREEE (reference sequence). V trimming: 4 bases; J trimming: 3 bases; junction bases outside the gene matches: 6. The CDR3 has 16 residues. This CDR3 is CASSTRTSGMTDTQYF. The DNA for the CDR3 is TGTGCCAGCAGCACTAGGACTAGCGGGATGACAGATACGCAGTATTTT.

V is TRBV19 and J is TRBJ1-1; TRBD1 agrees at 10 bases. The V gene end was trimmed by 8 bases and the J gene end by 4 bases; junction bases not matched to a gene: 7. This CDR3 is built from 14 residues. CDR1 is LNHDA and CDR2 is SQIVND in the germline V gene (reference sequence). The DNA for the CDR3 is TGTGCCAGTGGGACAGGGGTTTTCAGCACTGAAGCTTTCTTT. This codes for CASGTGVFSTEAFF.

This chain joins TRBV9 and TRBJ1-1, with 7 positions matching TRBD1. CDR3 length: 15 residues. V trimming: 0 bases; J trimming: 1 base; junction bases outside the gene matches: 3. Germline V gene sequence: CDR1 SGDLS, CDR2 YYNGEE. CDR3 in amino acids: CASSVAAGGNTEAFF. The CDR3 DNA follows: TGTGCCAGCAGCGTAGCGGCAGGGGGGAACACTGAAGCTTTCTTT.

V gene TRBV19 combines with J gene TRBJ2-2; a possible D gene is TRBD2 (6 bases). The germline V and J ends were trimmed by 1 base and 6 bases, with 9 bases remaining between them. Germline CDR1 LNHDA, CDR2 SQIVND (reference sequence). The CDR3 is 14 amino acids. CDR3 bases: TGTGCCAGTAGTATAGGGACTACCTCCGGGGAGCTGTTTTTT. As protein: CASSIGTTSGELFF.

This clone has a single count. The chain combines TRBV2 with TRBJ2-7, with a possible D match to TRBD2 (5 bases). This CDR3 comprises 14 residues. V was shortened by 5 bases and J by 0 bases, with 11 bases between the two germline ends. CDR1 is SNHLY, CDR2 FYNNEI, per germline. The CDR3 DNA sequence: TGTGCCAGCAGTCGGGGTTTGAGCTCCTACGAGCAGTACTTC. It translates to CASSRGLSSYEQYF. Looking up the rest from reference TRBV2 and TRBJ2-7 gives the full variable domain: EPEVTQTPSHQVTQMGQEVILRCVPISNHLYFYWYRQILGQKVEFLVSFYNNEISEKSEIFDDQFSVERPDGSNFTLKIRSTKLEDSAMYFCASSRGLSSYEQYFGPGTRLTVT.

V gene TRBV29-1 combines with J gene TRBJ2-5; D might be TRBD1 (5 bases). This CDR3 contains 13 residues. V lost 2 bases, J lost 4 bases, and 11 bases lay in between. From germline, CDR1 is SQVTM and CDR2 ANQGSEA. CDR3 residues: CSVEPQGPETQYF. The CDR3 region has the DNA TGCAGCGTTGAACCCCAGGGTCCAGAGACCCAGTACTTC.

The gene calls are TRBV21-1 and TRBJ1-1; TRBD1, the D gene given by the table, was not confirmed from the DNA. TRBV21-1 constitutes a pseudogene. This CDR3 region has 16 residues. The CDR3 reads CASRKGQGVGVTEAFF. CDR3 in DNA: TGTGCCAGCAGGAAGGGACAGGGGGTGGGAGTTACTGAAGCTTTCTTT.

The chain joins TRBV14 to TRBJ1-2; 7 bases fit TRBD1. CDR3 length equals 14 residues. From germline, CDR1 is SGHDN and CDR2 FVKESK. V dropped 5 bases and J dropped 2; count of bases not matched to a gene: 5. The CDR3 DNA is TGTGCCAGCAGCACCGGGACAGTGAACTATGGCTACACCTTC. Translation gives CASSTGTVNYGYTF. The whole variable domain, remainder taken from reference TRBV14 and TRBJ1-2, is EAGVTQFPSHSVIEKGQTVTLRCDPISGHDNLYWYRRVMGKEIKFLLHFVKESKQDESGMPNNRFLAERTGGTYSTLKVQPAELEDSGVYFCASSTGTVNYGYTFGSGTRLTVV.

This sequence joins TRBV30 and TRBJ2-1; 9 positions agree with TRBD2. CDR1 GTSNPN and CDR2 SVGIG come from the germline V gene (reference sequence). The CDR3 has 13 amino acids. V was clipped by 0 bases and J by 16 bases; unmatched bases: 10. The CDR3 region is CAWSVLGGGEGFF. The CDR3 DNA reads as TGTGCCTGGAGTGTACTTGGCGGGGGGGAGGGTTTCTTC.

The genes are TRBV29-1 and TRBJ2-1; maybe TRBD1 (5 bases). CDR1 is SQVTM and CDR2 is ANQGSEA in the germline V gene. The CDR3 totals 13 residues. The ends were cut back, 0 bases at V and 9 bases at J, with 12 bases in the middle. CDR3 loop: CSVEENRPGEQFF. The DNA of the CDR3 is TGCAGCGTTGAAGAAAACAGGCCGGGTGAGCAGTTCTTC.

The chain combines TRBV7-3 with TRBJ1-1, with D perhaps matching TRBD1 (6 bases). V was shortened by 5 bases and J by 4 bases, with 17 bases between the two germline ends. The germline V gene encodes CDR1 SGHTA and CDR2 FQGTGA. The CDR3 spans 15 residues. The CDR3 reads CASSGPGLGGTEAFF. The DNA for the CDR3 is TGTGCCAGCAGCGGACCGGGACTAGGGGGCACTGAAGCTTTCTTT.

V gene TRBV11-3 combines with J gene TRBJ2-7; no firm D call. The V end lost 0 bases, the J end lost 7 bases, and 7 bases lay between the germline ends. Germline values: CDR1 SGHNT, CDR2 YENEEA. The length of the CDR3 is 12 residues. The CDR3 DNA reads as TGTGCCAGCAGCTTAGATTTGCGAGAGCAGTACTTC. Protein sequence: CASSLDLREQYF.

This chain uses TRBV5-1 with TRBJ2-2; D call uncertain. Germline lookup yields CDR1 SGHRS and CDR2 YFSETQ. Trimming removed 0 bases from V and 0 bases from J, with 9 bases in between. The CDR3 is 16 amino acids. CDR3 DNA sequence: TGCGCCAGCAGCTTGGTCCAGGAATCGAACACCGGGGAGCTGTTTTTT. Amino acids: CASSLVQESNTGELFF.

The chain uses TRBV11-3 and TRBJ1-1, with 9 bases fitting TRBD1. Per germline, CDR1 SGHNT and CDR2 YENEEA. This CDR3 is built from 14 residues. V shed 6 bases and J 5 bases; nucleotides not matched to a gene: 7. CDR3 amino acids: CASRTQGAATEAFF. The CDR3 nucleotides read TGTGCCAGCAGAACACAGGGGGCAGCAACTGAAGCTTTCTTT.

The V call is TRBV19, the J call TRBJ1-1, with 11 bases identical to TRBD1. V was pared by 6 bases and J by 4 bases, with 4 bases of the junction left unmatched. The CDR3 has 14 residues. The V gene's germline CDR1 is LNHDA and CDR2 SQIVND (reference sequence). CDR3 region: CASRRGQGATEAFF. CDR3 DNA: TGTGCCAGTAGAAGAGGACAGGGGGCCACTGAAGCTTTCTTT.

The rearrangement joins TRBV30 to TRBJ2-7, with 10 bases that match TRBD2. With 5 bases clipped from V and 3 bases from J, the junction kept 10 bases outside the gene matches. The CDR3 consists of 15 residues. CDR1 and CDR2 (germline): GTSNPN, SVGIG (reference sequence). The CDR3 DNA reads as TGTGCCTGGCTCATCTCTAGCGGGGGTCTCTACGAGCAGTACTTC. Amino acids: CAWLISSGGLYEQYF.

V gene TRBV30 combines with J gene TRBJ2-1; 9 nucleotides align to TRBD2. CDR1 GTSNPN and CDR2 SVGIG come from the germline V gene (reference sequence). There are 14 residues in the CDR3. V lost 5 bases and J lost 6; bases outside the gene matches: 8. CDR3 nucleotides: TGTGCCTGGGGGCCTAGCGGGACCCGCAATGAGCAGTTCTTC. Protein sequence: CAWGPSGTRNEQFF.

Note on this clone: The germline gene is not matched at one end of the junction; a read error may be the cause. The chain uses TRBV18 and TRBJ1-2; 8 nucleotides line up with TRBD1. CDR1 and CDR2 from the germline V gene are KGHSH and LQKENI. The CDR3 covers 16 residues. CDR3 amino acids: CASSPIKGPGGDGYPF. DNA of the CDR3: TGTGCCAGCTCGCCCATCAAAGGGCCAGGGGGCGACGGCTACCCCTTC.